This T cell receptor beta chain derives from a study of T-cell reconstitution after alpha-beta-depleted transplantation in children. General study findings and limits: The high TCRbeta diversity at day 60 in some patients came from surviving recipient T cells and thymic progenitors. After one year, T-cell counts and TCRbeta diversity mostly came from new T cells. Expanded graft clones numbering several hundred reportedly gave rise to alpha-beta T cells about two months after transplant.

During its preparation, the TCRbeta library received unique molecular identifiers. TCRdb fed the PCR reads into MiXCR, producing one record per CDR3 protein. The table lists over 100,000 distinct CDR3 sequences, approximately 6% of them singletons. There are many counts of this clonotype. Its target is unknown. A junction end diverges from the germline sequence, so it may reflect a read error. This material consisted of PBMCs, mostly from graft donor cells, taken 60 days after TCRalphabeta/CD19-depleted stem cell transplant. The TCR sequence derives from a female patient aged 2 to 10 who had a stem cell transplant for Fanconi anemia, so the T cells may come from the graft donor.

For the CDR3, the DNA is TGTGCCAGCAGTACAGGGACTAGCGGGATCGAGCAGTACTTC. Protein sequence: CASSTGTSGIEQYF. The chain recombines TRBV19 with TRBJ2-7, with 13 bases aligning to TRBD2. This CDR3 is built from 14 residues. Germline V gene data show CDR1 as LNHDA and CDR2 as SQIVND (reference sequence).